These 12 T cell receptor beta chains originate from one sample sequenced in a study of blood T cell repertoires in COVID-19. Sequencing used immunoSEQ multiplex PCR; TCRdb keeps in-frame clones, though not all of them. The sample records 50,000 to 75,000 clones, around three quarters being singletons. The sample was peripheral blood. These receptors were obtained from a human donor in a cohort sampled during active COVID-19.

As DNA, the CDR3 is TGTGCCAGTAGTCCCGGGGGGGTCACAGATACGCAGTATTTT. Translated, it gives CASSPGGVTDTQYF. This rearrangement joins TRBV19 to TRBJ2-3; 8 bases fit TRBD2. Per germline, CDR1 LNHDA and CDR2 SQIVND (reference sequence). Trimming cost V 5 bases and J 2 bases; bases outside gene matches: 3. CDR3 length: 14 residues.

The rearrangement uses TRBV6-6 and TRBJ2-2, with 7 bases matching TRBD1. The trim removed 4 bases at V and 1 base at J, leaving 0 bases unmatched. The CDR3 totals 14 residues. Germline loops: CDR1 MNHNY, CDR2 SVGAGI (reference sequence). The CDR3 coding sequence is TGTGCCAGCAGTTGGACAGGGAACACCGGGGAGCTGTTTTTT. It yields the protein CASSWTGNTGELFF.

J is TRBJ1-1 and V is TRBV7-9; D might be TRBD1 (6 bases). There are 15 residues in the CDR3. Trimming removed 1 base from V and 3 bases from J, with 12 bases in between. CDR1 is SEHNR, CDR2 FQNEAQ, per germline (reference sequence). CDR3 nucleotides: TGTGCCAGCAGCTTAGGTCCACAGGGAGACACTGAAGCTTTCTTT. Protein: CASSLGPQGDTEAFF.

This clone is a singleton in its sample. The CDR3 DNA reads as TGTGCCAGCAGCCGCGGACTAGCGGGGGGGCCCGGCCTCCCTTACGAGCAGTACTTC. Translating gives CASSRGLAGGPGLPYEQYF. The chain employs TRBV3-1 (or the pseudogene TRBV3-2) and TRBJ2-7; 15 bases are a match to TRBD2. This CDR3 is 19 amino acids long. The germline CDR1 and CDR2 sequences are LGHDT and YNNKEL (reference sequence). Germline trimming cut 4 bases from V and 4 bases from J; bases unmatched to any gene: 14.

The V gene is TRBV7-2, the J gene TRBJ1-2; D unclear. Trimming cost V 1 base and J 5 bases, with 14 bases left between them. The CDR3 spans 15 residues. CDR1 is SGHTA, CDR2 FQGNSA, per germline. The CDR3 nucleotides read TGTGCCAGCAGCTTAGACCCCGGAGACGGTTATGGCTACACCTTC. Protein sequence: CASSLDPGDGYGYTF.

This clone turned up a few times. V gene TRBV10-3 combines with J gene TRBJ2-7; D may be TRBD2 (6 bases). This CDR3 has 14 residues. Germline CDR1 reads ENHRY; CDR2 reads SYGVKD. V was trimmed by 3 bases and J by 4 bases, leaving 13 bases between them. The CDR3 DNA reads as TGTGCCATCAGTGACTCCCGGAGGGTGTACGAGCAGTACTTC. Residues: CAISDSRRVYEQYF.

The rearrangement links TRBV5-1 to TRBJ2-5, with 10 bases that match TRBD2. The CDR3 runs to 15 residues. The germline V gene encodes CDR1 SGHRS and CDR2 YFSETQ. J lost 2 bases, V lost 0 bases, and 1 base had no gene match. For the CDR3, the DNA is TGCGCCAGCAGCTTGGATAGCGGGGGGCAAGAGACCCAGTACTTC. Translated, it gives CASSLDSGGQETQYF.

The rearrangement uses TRBV7-2 and TRBJ1-4; D is unresolved. Trimming stripped 6 bases from V and 5 bases from J, with 10 bases between. CDR3 size: 13 residues. Germline CDR1 SGHTA, CDR2 FQGNSA. Written as DNA, the CDR3 is TGTGCCAGCAGTGCGGTGCAGAATGAAAAACTGTTTTTT. Residues: CASSAVQNEKLFF. Full variable domain (remainder filled in from reference TRBV7-2 and TRBJ1-4): GAGVSQSPSNKVTEKGKDVELRCDPISGHTALYWYRQSLGQGLEFLIYFQGNSAPDKSGLPSDRFSAERTGGSVSTLTIQRTQQEDSAVYLCASSAVQNEKLFFGSGTQLSVL.

V and J are TRBV7-3 and TRBJ2-1, with a possible D match to TRBD2 (6 bases). The germline V and J ends were trimmed by 5 bases and 5 bases, with 19 bases remaining between them. The CDR3 has 16 residues. From germline, CDR1 is SGHTA and CDR2 FQGTGA. CDR3 nucleotides: TGTGCCAGCAGCAAGGGTGGGGGACTGATGCACAATGAGCAGTTCTTC. It translates to CASSKGGGLMHNEQFF.

V is TRBV6-6 and J is TRBJ2-1; TRBD2 matches 8 bases. Germline V gene data show CDR1 as MNHNY and CDR2 as SVGAGI (reference sequence). There are 15 residues in the CDR3. V shed 5 bases, J shed 14 bases, and the junction held 17 bases outside the gene matches. The CDR3 sequence is CASSPSSGTRPLEFF. CDR3 DNA: TGTGCCAGCAGTCCCTCCTCCGGGACTAGGCCCTTGGAGTTCTTC.

CDR3 sequence: CASSSSGRAANYGYTF. For the CDR3, the DNA is TGTGCCAGCAGCTCATCCGGGAGGGCGGCTAACTATGGCTACACCTTC. V gene TRBV5-5 combines with J gene TRBJ1-2; D unresolved. The V gene lost 3 bases and the J gene lost 0 bases, with 15 bases spanning the gap. In germline, CDR1 is SGHKS, CDR2 YYEKEE (reference sequence). This CDR3 region has 16 residues.

The chain is built from TRBV18 and TRBJ1-1; D unclear. V gave up 4 bases and J gave up 4 bases, with 16 bases separating them. This CDR3 region has 15 residues. Germline CDR1 KGHSH, CDR2 LQKENI. Here the CDR3 reads CASSLKQEGGTEAFF. In nucleotides, the CDR3 is TGTGCCAGCTCACTCAAGCAGGAGGGAGGCACTGAAGCTTTCTTT. Based on the CDR3 plus reference TRBV18 and TRBJ1-1, the full variable domain is NAGVMQNPRHLVRRRGQEARLRCSPMKGHSHVYWYRQLPEEGLKFMVYLQKENIIDESGMPKERFSAEFPKEGPSILRIQQVVRGDSAAYFCASSLKQEGGTEAFFGQGTRLTVV.